Listed below are T cell receptor beta chains from one sample, sequenced in a study of blood T cells in healthy people across ages. TCRdb reprocessed the 5' RACE reads via MiXCR and lists one record per CDR3 protein. The sample lists 750,000 to 950,000 distinct CDR3 sequences; more than 25% were seen once. These sequences were also reported in another study, on T cells of mothers and their children.

Sequenced input: blood. The receptor set was obtained from a boy between 10 and 17 years old in good health. Each CDR3 is given with its conserved first and last residue. D genes are given only for firm matches. The size entry is marked missing in some rows and otherwise reads once, few, many or a size class.

TRBJ2-3 15 NA NA TRBV7-2 CASSRGRGYTDTQYF TGTGCCAGCAGTCGGGGAAGGGGGTACACAGATACGCAGTATTTT
TRBJ1-4 15 TRBD1 NA TRBV5-1 CASSPQGQYNEKLFF TGCGCCAGCAGCCCGCAGGGACAGTATAATGAAAAACTGTTTTTT
TRBJ2-1 16 NA NA TRBV20-1 CSASYAFVTQDNEQFF TGCAGTGCTAGCTATGCCTTCGTCACACAGGACAATGAGCAGTTCTTC
TRBJ2-3 12 NA NA TRBV3-1 CASSPNPDTQYF TGTGCCAGCAGCCCCAATCCGGATACGCAGTATTTT
TRBJ2-3 15 NA once TRBV20-1 CSAPRGMWNTDTQYF TGCAGTGCTCCACGGGGGATGTGGAACACAGATACGCAGTATTTT
TRBJ2-7 11 NA few TRBV7-8 CASSPLVEQYF TGTGCCAGCAGCCCCCTCGTGGAGCAGTACTTC
TRBJ1-4 14 TRBD1 few TRBV12-3/TRBV12-4 CASSFQGAREKLFF TGTGCCAGCAGTTTCCAGGGGGCACGGGAAAAACTGTTTTTT
TRBJ2-5 16 TRBD1 NA TRBV12-3/TRBV12-4 CASSYTGGYKQETQYF TGTGCCAGCAGTTATACAGGGGGCTACAAACAAGAGACCCAGTACTTC
TRBJ1-3 16 NA NA TRBV12-3/TRBV12-4 CASSPPGSNSGNTIYF TGTGCCAGCAGTCCCCCAGGGTCCAACTCTGGAAACACCATATATTTT
TRBJ2-7 13 TRBD1 NA TRBV20-1 CSADRGATYEQSF TGCAGTGCTGACAGGGGCGCTACCTACGAGCAGTCCTTC
TRBJ2-5 16 TRBD2 few TRBV5-1 CASSLATAGGFETQYF TGCGCCAGCAGCTTGGCCACAGCGGGGGGCTTTGAGACCCAGTACTTC
TRBJ2-4 15 NA many TRBV18 CASSPRSGDGNIQYF TGTGCCAGCTCACCACGGTCAGGGGATGGGAACATTCAGTACTTC
TRBJ2-1 19 TRBD2 few TRBV4-2 CASSQRLVLGGGAYNEQFF TGTGCCAGCAGCCAACGACTAGTTCTGGGCGGGGGGGCCTACAATGAGCAGTTCTTC
TRBJ2-1 15 NA NA TRBV12-3/TRBV12-4 CASSDISGAYNEQFF TGTGCCAGCAGTGACATTAGCGGAGCTTACAATGAGCAGTTCTTC
TRBJ2-5 17 TRBD2 few TRBV15 CATSRATSGALQETQYF TGTGCCACCAGCAGAGCGACTAGCGGGGCGTTACAAGAGACCCAGTACTTC